This is a list of T cell receptor beta chains from one sample in a study of cytomegalovirus exposure and HLA in healthy donors. Using immunoSEQ multiplex PCR, the repertoire was profiled, and TCRdb retains in-frame clones only, with some absent. The sample carries fewer than 400,000 clones, approximately 86% recorded once. The specimen sequenced was PBMCs. The source is a man aged 30 to 39 in good health and CMV-seronegative. CDR3s leave out the opening cysteine and the closing phenylalanine or tryptophan. Fields, in order: V gene, J gene, clone size, CDR3 protein. Expanded clones are given a class, and other clones once, few, many or no size at all.

TRBV9	TRBJ2-1	-	ASSEASGGANEQF
TRBV18	TRBJ2-2	-	ASSPPLGRATGELF
TRBV14	TRBJ2-2	-	ASSQVSGLNTGELF
TRBV9	TRBJ2-1	-	ASSMGQGNYNEQF
TRBV4-1	TRBJ1-5	-	ASSQGGRGGQPQH
TRBV28	TRBJ1-6	-	ASSLGTGVNSPLH
TRBV18	TRBJ2-5	-	ASSLDRGPQETQY
TRBV9	TRBJ2-5	once	ASSPQRGGPETQY
TRBV5-1	TRBJ1-6	-	ASSGRTGVAPLH
TRBV7-8	TRBJ2-7	once	ASSSGASGAYEQY
TRBV18	TRBJ2-2	-	ASSHPGQGAFGGELF
TRBV28	TRBJ2-3	-	ASSHEGLGTDTQY
TRBV11-2	TRBJ1-6	-	ASSLLDNSPLH
TRBV4-1	TRBJ1-1	-	ASSETLNTEAF
TRBV10-3	TRBJ1-5	-	AISESGGQPQH
TRBV4-3	TRBJ1-2	-	ASSQEPGRPSGYT
TRBV18	TRBJ2-7	once	ASSRGQGDEQY
TRBV27	TRBJ1-1	-	ASSYMMNTEAF
TRBV5-1	TRBJ2-5	-	ASSWGGVDQETQY
TRBV11-2	TRBJ1-1	-	ASSSRGTEAF
TRBV5-1	TRBJ1-4	-	ASSQPGQLNEKLF
TRBV6-1	TRBJ2-7	-	ASSEGSGGYDEQY
TRBV15	TRBJ2-7	-	ATSPSPDTYEQY
TRBV10-1	TRBJ1-3	-	ASSAGQSTGNTIY
TRBV28	TRBJ1-2	-	ASSFPDRAYGYT
TRBV7-2	TRBJ2-3	-	AVHSGGRTDTQY
TRBV29-1	TRBJ1-2	few	SVRTGDGYT
TRBV6-5	TRBJ1-6	-	ASSSPRSPLH
TRBV2	TRBJ2-2	-	ARGTSGGANTGELF
TRBV15	TRBJ1-1	-	ATSRGRGNTEAF
TRBV6-6	TRBJ1-5	-	ASSYSGQNNQPQH
TRBV10-2	TRBJ2-5	-	ASTRQAPQETQY
TRBV6-6	TRBJ2-7	-	ASRQLTYEQY
TRBV6-5	TRBJ2-1	-	ASSRGRNEQF
TRBV12-5	TRBJ2-7	-	ASGRDRDTYEQY
TRBV29-1	TRBJ1-2	once	SVDTGTGKSNYGYT
TRBV5-4	TRBJ1-2	few	ASSHLPGGDYGYT
TRBV6-6	TRBJ2-4	-	ASRTGTGGKNIQY
TRBV5-6	TRBJ2-1	-	ASSLVRNEQF
TRBV29-1	TRBJ2-7	-	SVKGQVGEQY
TRBV19	TRBJ1-1	-	ASSISLNIEDTEAF
TRBV5-1	TRBJ2-7	-	ASSLGGTGTYEQY
TRBV4-3	TRBJ2-7	-	ASSQSGQGITEQY
TRBV5-6	TRBJ2-7	once	ASSTGQIKDEQY
TRBV10-3	TRBJ2-7	-	AIRETGTGGYEQY
TRBV11-2	TRBJ1-2	-	ASSLVGTGEYGYT